Presented here are 26 T cell receptor beta chains from one specimen sequenced in a study of blood T cell repertoires in COVID-19. Generated by immunoSEQ multiplex PCR, the TCRdb table keeps only in-frame clones and is missing some. The sample consists of 200,000 or so clones, roughly nine tenths of them appearing once. Material for sequencing was peripheral blood. These receptors came from a woman aged 45-59 years with acute or convalescent COVID-19.

The chain couples TRBV5-5 to TRBJ2-5; no reliable D call. Germline V CDR1 and CDR2: SGHKS, YYEKEE (reference sequence). The CDR3 runs to 14 residues. Trimming pared 0 bases from V and 0 bases from J, leaving 6 bases between. The CDR3 loop reads CASSLVGYQETQYF. The CDR3 DNA is TGTGCCAGCAGCTTGGTCGGGTACCAAGAGACCCAGTACTTC.

V usage is TRBV2 and J usage is TRBJ2-1; TRBD1 might be the D (5 bases). The CDR3 is made up of 14 amino acids. Germline V gene data show CDR1 as SNHLY and CDR2 as FYNNEI. Trimming shortened V by 4 bases and J by 3 bases, and 10 bases separated the two germline ends. The CDR3 region has the DNA TGTGCCAGCAGTGGGACAAGGAACTACAATGAGCAGTTCTTC. Its translation is CASSGTRNYNEQFF. The complete variable domain, with remaining parts taken from reference TRBV2 and TRBJ2-1, reads EPEVTQTPSHQVTQMGQEVILRCVPISNHLYFYWYRQILGQKVEFLVSFYNNEISEKSEIFDDQFSVERPDGSNFTLKIRSTKLEDSAMYFCASSGTRNYNEQFFGPGTRLTVL.

The CDR3 DNA follows: TGTGCCAGCTCACGGCGGACAGAGGACTACGAGCAGTACTTC. Encoded protein: CASSRRTEDYEQYF. V is TRBV18 and J is TRBJ2-7, with a tentative D call TRBD1 (6 bases). Germline values: CDR1 KGHSH, CDR2 LQKENI. The germline V and J ends were trimmed by 4 bases and 3 bases, with 13 bases remaining between them. This CDR3 region has 14 residues.

This clone turned up a few times. The V call is TRBV2, the J call TRBJ2-6, with 12 bases that match TRBD1. The V and J ends lost 8 bases and 4 bases, in that order; junction bases with no gene match: 9. From germline, CDR1 is SNHLY and CDR2 FYNNEI. The CDR3 length is 17 residues. The CDR3 loop is CASLGQGAPVGANVLTF. In nucleotides, the CDR3 is TGTGCCAGCCTGGGACAGGGGGCCCCGGTCGGGGCCAACGTCCTGACTTTC.

This sequence joins TRBV30 and TRBJ2-5, with a tentative D call TRBD1 (5 bases). This CDR3 is built from 12 residues. CDR1 is GTSNPN, CDR2 SVGIG, per germline (reference sequence). V dropped 5 bases and J dropped 4 bases, with 11 bases sitting between them. The CDR3 loop is CAWAGTGETQYF. The DNA for the CDR3 is TGTGCCTGGGCTGGTACAGGAGAGACCCAGTACTTC.

V and J are TRBV6-5 and TRBJ1-5, with D uncertain. The CDR3 covers 13 residues. The V end was cut by 10 bases, the J end by 1 base, with 11 bases between. Germline V gives CDR1 MNHEY, CDR2 SVGAGI. The CDR3 nucleotides read TGTGCCACCCAGGCGGGGAGCAATCAGCCCCAGCATTTT. Its translation: CATQAGSNQPQHF.

This clone has just one count. The chain is built from TRBV6-6 and TRBJ2-5; the match to TRBD2 covers 9 bases. The CDR3 contains 14 residues. The V gene's germline CDR1 is MNHNY and CDR2 SVGAGI (reference sequence). The V and J ends lost 4 bases and 3 bases, in that order; junction bases with no gene match: 3. The CDR3 nucleotides are TGTGCCAGCAGTTTTCGACTAGCGGAAGAGACCCAGTACTTC. Amino acid sequence: CASSFRLAEETQYF.

The V gene is TRBV19, the J gene TRBJ1-5, with D possibly TRBD1 on 6 matching bases. The ends were cut back, 7 bases at V and 6 bases at J, with 16 bases in the middle. The CDR3 length is 14 residues. CDR1 is LNHDA, CDR2 SQIVND, per germline (reference sequence). Here the CDR3 reads CASTRGAPGQPQHF. CDR3 in DNA: TGTGCCAGTACCAGGGGCGCCCCAGGTCAGCCCCAGCATTTT.

This chain links TRBV7-2 with TRBJ2-1; TRBD1 aligns across 7 bases. Germline V CDR1 and CDR2: SGHTA, FQGNSA. There are 15 residues in the CDR3. V trimming: 4 bases; J trimming: 4 bases; junction bases outside the gene matches: 7. The CDR3 DNA is TGTGCCAGCAGCTCAGACAGGGCGCTTTACAATGAGCAGTTCTTC. The encoded protein is CASSSDRALYNEQFF. Drawing the rest from reference TRBV7-2 and TRBJ2-1, the complete variable domain is GAGVSQSPSNKVTEKGKDVELRCDPISGHTALYWYRQSLGQGLEFLIYFQGNSAPDKSGLPSDRFSAERTGGSVSTLTIQRTQQEDSAVYLCASSSDRALYNEQFFGPGTRLTVL.

This clone was picked up a small number of times. This chain links TRBV11-3 with TRBJ2-7, with 7 bases lining up with TRBD1. The length of the CDR3 is 15 residues. Germline trimming cut 3 bases from V and 0 bases from J; bases unmatched to any gene: 5. Germline CDR1 reads SGHNT; CDR2 reads YENEEA. The CDR3 sequence: CASSLRQGTSYEQYF. The CDR3 DNA follows: TGTGCCAGCAGCTTGCGACAGGGAACCTCCTACGAGCAGTACTTC.

The chain couples TRBV5-1 to TRBJ2-1; 11 positions agree with TRBD1. Germline V gene data show CDR1 as SGHRS and CDR2 as YFSETQ. V shed 4 bases and J 6 bases; nucleotides not matched to a gene: 9. The CDR3 spans 16 residues. CDR3 sequence (DNA): TGCGCCAGCAGCCCACGCTCCGGGACAGGGGGCAATGAGCAGTTCTTC. Its translation: CASSPRSGTGGNEQFF.

This clone has more than one count but fewer than ten. This chain uses TRBV10-1 with TRBJ2-1, with D maybe TRBD2 (5 bases). Germline V lookup: CDR1 WNHNN, CDR2 SYGVQD (reference sequence). This CDR3 is built from 11 residues. The V gene lost 7 bases and the J gene lost 7 bases, with 8 bases spanning the gap. In DNA, the CDR3 is TGCGCCAGCAATAGAGGGAATGAGCAGTTCTTC. It yields the protein CASNRGNEQFF.

The V gene is TRBV12-3 or TRBV12-4, the J gene TRBJ2-7; 7 nucleotides align to TRBD2. Trimming cost V 7 bases and J 6 bases; bases outside gene matches: 9. This CDR3 contains 13 residues. CDR3 protein: CASTQRLAAEQYF. As DNA, the CDR3 is TGTGCCAGCACCCAAAGACTAGCTGCCGAGCAGTACTTC.

The chain has TRBV5-4 and TRBJ2-1; 7 positions match TRBD2. The junction had 5 bases not matched to a gene; V was cut back by 3 bases and J by 2 bases. The CDR3 totals 15 residues. Germline CDR1 reads SGHNT; CDR2 reads YYREEE (reference sequence). CDR3 coding DNA: TGTGCCAGCAGCTCGTCCGGGACTACCTACAATGAGCAGTTCTTC. Translating gives CASSSSGTTYNEQFF.

This sequence joins TRBV5-4 and TRBJ1-2; 9 positions match TRBD1. The germline CDR1 and CDR2 sequences are SGHNT and YYREEE (reference sequence). J lost 3 bases, V lost 3 bases, and 3 bases had no gene match. The CDR3 is 14 residues long. The CDR3 DNA follows: TGTGCCAGCAGCTGGACAGGGGTTGACTATGGCTACACCTTC. Encoded protein: CASSWTGVDYGYTF.

The chain has TRBV27 and TRBJ1-1, with 10 bases aligning to TRBD1. Germline trimming cut 5 bases from V and 4 bases from J; bases unmatched to any gene: 10. This CDR3 has 16 residues. Germline lookup yields CDR1 MNHEY and CDR2 SMNVEV (reference sequence). The CDR3: CASSHRDRGESTEAFF. CDR3 DNA sequence: TGTGCCAGCAGTCACCGGGACAGGGGAGAATCCACTGAAGCTTTCTTT.

The rearrangement uses TRBV30 and TRBJ2-3; TRBD2 might be the D (5 bases). Per germline, CDR1 GTSNPN and CDR2 SVGIG (reference sequence). The CDR3 has 14 residues. The V end lost 3 bases, the J end lost 0 bases, and 10 bases lay between the germline ends. DNA for the CDR3: TGTGCCTGGAGCATGGGAGTTAGCACAGATACGCAGTATTTT. Translated, it gives CAWSMGVSTDTQYF. Together with reference TRBV30 and TRBJ2-3, the CDR3 gives the full variable domain: SQTIHQWPATLVQPVGSPLSLECTVEGTSNPNLYWYRQAAGRGLQLLFYSVGIGQISSEVPQNLSASRPQDRQFILSSKKLLLSDSGFYLCAWSMGVSTDTQYFGPGTRLTVL.

The J gene is TRBJ1-6, the V gene TRBV9; D gene uncertain. The CDR3 totals 15 residues. V lost 0 bases to trimming and J lost 6 bases, with 10 bases between them. Germline CDR1 reads SGDLS; CDR2 reads YYNGEE. The CDR3: CASSVDDTRNSPLHF. CDR3 bases: TGTGCCAGCAGCGTAGATGACACCCGTAATTCACCCCTCCACTTT.

V is TRBV5-1 and J is TRBJ2-1; 10 bases agree with TRBD1. CDR1 is SGHRS and CDR2 is YFSETQ in the germline V gene. The CDR3 consists of 16 residues. The trim removed 4 bases at V and 5 bases at J, leaving 9 bases unmatched. DNA for the CDR3: TGCGCCAGCAGCCAACCTCCGGGACAGGGGCACAATGAGCAGTTCTTC. Its translation is CASSQPPGQGHNEQFF.

This chain uses TRBV4-2 with TRBJ2-1; D perhaps matches TRBD1 (6 bases). V was cut by 1 base and J by 2 bases, with 12 bases left in between. This CDR3 is 16 amino acids long. The germline CDR1 and CDR2 sequences are LGHNA and YNFKEQ. The CDR3 here is CASSQGRTETYNEQFF. The CDR3 DNA reads as TGTGCCAGCAGCCAAGGAAGGACAGAGACCTACAATGAGCAGTTCTTC.

This rearrangement joins TRBV6-1 to TRBJ2-5; tentative D call: TRBD2 (7 bases). This CDR3 contains 15 residues. Germline V gene data show CDR1 as MNHNS and CDR2 as SASEGT. V lost 1 base, J lost 5 bases, and 14 bases lay in between. The CDR3 DNA reads as TGTGCCAGCAGTGAAGTTTCCGGGGGGCTGGAGACCCAGTACTTC. It yields the protein CASSEVSGGLETQYF.

The chain has TRBV6-5 and TRBJ1-2; D uncertain. Looked up from germline, CDR1 is MNHEY and CDR2 is SVGAGI. V lost 0 bases, J lost 5 bases, and 7 bases lay in between. This CDR3 is built from 13 residues. Written as DNA, the CDR3 is TGTGCCAGCAGTTACTCGCGTGGTTATGGCTACACCTTC. Protein product: CASSYSRGYGYTF.

The rearrangement joins TRBV7-3 to TRBJ2-3, with TRBD2 identical over 8 bases. The CDR3 is 18 amino acids. Germline loops: CDR1 SGHTA, CDR2 FQGTGA. V lost 5 bases and J lost 0; bases outside the gene matches: 13. The CDR3 loop reads CASSPAGGGTSSTDTQYF. In nucleotides, the CDR3 is TGTGCCAGCAGCCCCGCCGGCGGGGGGACCTCTAGCACAGATACGCAGTATTTT.

The rearrangement links TRBV21-1 to TRBJ1-1. TRBV21-1 is a pseudogene locus. The CDR3 is 17 amino acids. For the CDR3, the DNA is TGTGCCAGCACATCGGGACTCAAAGGGCCCGTGAACACTGAAGCTTTCTTT. Amino acids: CASTSGLKGPVNTEAFF.

The J gene is TRBJ2-2, the V gene TRBV12-5; tentative D call: TRBD1 (5 bases). V lost 2 bases, J lost 3 bases, and 10 bases lay in between. CDR1 and CDR2 (germline): LGHNT, FRNRAP. The CDR3 contains 15 residues. CDR3 loop: CASGLRGPDTGELFF. CDR3 DNA sequence: TGTGCTAGTGGTTTGAGGGGCCCTGACACCGGGGAGCTGTTTTTT.

The rearrangement links TRBV11-2 to TRBJ2-7; D call uncertain. The V gene's germline CDR1 is SGHAT and CDR2 FQNNGV. Trimming took 6 bases from V and 0 from J, leaving 18 bases between them. This CDR3 is 16 amino acids long. The CDR3 here is CASRHKVGGSSYEQYF. In DNA, the CDR3 is TGTGCCAGCAGGCATAAGGTCGGCGGTAGCTCCTACGAGCAGTACTTC.